The T cell receptor (beta chain) under discussion was sequenced for a study of blood T cell repertoires in COVID-19. Study overall: Some COVID-19 samples were acute and others convalescent; all came from the United States, Italy and Spain. From T cells, B-cell-depleted T cells, or PBMCs came the material, which was cDNA or gDNA.

As originally analysed: Nucleated cell counts were estimated from reference gene primer amplification. This table comes from immunoSEQ multiplex PCR, and its TCRdb copy is limited to in-frame clones, with some not included. Clonal size and the V and J genes are those of that table, whereas D and trimming came from the DNA. Here the sample spans under 250,000 clones, approximately 85% being singletons. Trimming took 5 bases from V and 1 from J, leaving 11 bases between them. The CDR3 extends over 14 amino acids. Germline CDR1 and CDR2: MDHEN and SYDVKM. The TCR originated in a woman in her 50s with active or convalescent COVID-19. The sample comprised peripheral blood. The J gene is TRBJ2-5, the V gene TRBV28, with a tentative D call TRBD2 (6 bases). CDR3 amino acids: CASSLGGFQETQYF. CDR3 DNA sequence: TGTGCCAGCAGTCTAGGAGGGTTCCAAGAGACCCAGTACTTC.